This T cell receptor beta chain was captured by sequencing in a study of human T cells and chemical hapten exposure. The CDR3 runs to 13 residues. The V and J ends lost 6 bases and 0 bases respectively, with 8 bases between them. The germline CDR1 and CDR2 sequences are MNHNS and SASEGT. Time point indicated: patch test 1, 2 weeks after DPC sensitization. As for treatment: therapeutic diphenylcyclopropenone sensitization with weekly scalp DPC. This clonotype has more than one count but fewer than ten. The study used a library that attached unique molecular identifiers to individual cDNA molecules. TCRdb re-called the RACE reads through MiXCR, storing one row per CDR3 protein. This sample carries 95,000 to 150,000 distinct CDR3 sequences, about an eighth of them seen once, and the ten largest clones take about 0.85%.

Sequencing was performed on whole blood, taken in connection with sensitization to the hapten diphenylcyclopropenone (DPC). This rearrangement joins TRBV6-1 to TRBJ1-1; possible D gene TRBD1, 6 bases. The TCR originated in a man aged 18 to 35 with alopecia areata. Some clones in this sample may be carry-over from other donors' samples. CDR3 loop: CASRWTVNTEAFF. For the CDR3, the DNA is TGTGCCAGCAGATGGACAGTGAACACTGAAGCTTTCTTT.